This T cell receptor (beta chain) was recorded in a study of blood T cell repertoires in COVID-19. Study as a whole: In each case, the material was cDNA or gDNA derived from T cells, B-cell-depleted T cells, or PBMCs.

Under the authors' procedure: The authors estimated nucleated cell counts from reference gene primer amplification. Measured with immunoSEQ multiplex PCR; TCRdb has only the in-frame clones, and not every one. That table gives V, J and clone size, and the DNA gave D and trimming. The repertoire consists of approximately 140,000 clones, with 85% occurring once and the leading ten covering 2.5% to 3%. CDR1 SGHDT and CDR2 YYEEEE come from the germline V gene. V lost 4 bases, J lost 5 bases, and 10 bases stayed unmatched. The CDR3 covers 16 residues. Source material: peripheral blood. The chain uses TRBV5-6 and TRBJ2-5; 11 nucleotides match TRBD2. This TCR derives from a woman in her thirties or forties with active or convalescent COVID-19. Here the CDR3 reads CASSPRLAGLGETQYF. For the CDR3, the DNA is TGTGCCAGCAGCCCCCGACTAGCGGGGCTGGGGGAGACCCAGTACTTC.